These T cell receptor beta chains were read from a single sample in a study of blood T cell repertoires in COVID-19. The method was immunoSEQ multiplex PCR; TCRdb's version includes in-frame clones alone and lacks a portion of them. The table lists more than 400,000 clones, about 90% of them singletons. Sequenced input: PBMCs or T cells enriched from blood (not recorded which). All receptors derive from a woman aged 18-35 years who had recovered from COVID-19. CDR3s include the opening cysteine and the closing phenylalanine or tryptophan. D genes are given only for firm matches. Rows give clone size only sometimes, using once, few, many, or a class for an expanded clone.

cdr3_aa cdr3_nt clone_size j_call v_call d_call
CAWSRGTENYGYTF TGTGCCTGGAGTCGAGGGACAGAGAACTATGGCTACACCTTC . TRBJ1-2 TRBV30 TRBD1
CASRQANTGELFF TGTGCCAGCAGGCAGGCGAACACCGGGGAGCTGTTTTTT . TRBJ2-2 TRBV12-3/TRBV12-4 .
CASSLNRDLNNEQFF TGTGCCAGCAGTTTAAACCGGGACTTGAACAATGAGCAGTTCTTC . TRBJ2-1 TRBV7-2 .
CASSPRIAGTTGELFF TGCGCCAGCAGCCCCCGGATAGCGGGGACCACCGGGGAGCTGTTTTTT . TRBJ2-2 TRBV5-1 TRBD2
CASSQDRPNSPLHF TGCGCCAGCAGCCAGGACAGACCAAATTCACCCCTCCACTTT . TRBJ1-6 TRBV4-1 .
CASRRQGRTEAFF TGTGCCAGCCGCCGACAGGGCAGGACTGAAGCTTTCTTT once TRBJ1-1 TRBV27 TRBD1
CAWTDRGSAEAFF TGTGCCTGGACGGACAGGGGTAGTGCTGAAGCTTTCTTT . TRBJ1-1 TRBV30 TRBD1
CASSKDRESSYEQYF TGTGCCAGCAGTAAAGACCGGGAATCCTCCTACGAGCAGTACTTC . TRBJ2-7 TRBV2 .
CASRVPGNEKLFF TGTGCCAGCAGAGTACCGGGAAATGAAAAACTGTTTTTT . TRBJ1-4 TRBV6-5 .
CASSQPSGGPSGNTIYF TGTGCCAGCAGTCAACCCTCGGGGGGCCCCTCTGGAAACACCATATATTTT . TRBJ1-3 TRBV13 .
CASSLSGGLNTEAFF TGCGCCAGCAGCTTGTCAGGGGGCCTTAACACTGAAGCTTTCTTT once TRBJ1-1 TRBV5-1 TRBD1
CASSLRPSDSSYEQYF TGTGCCAGCAGTTTACGGCCTAGCGATAGCTCCTACGAGCAGTACTTC few TRBJ2-7 TRBV27 .
CASSLTGKDEAFF TGTGCCAGCAGTTTGACAGGGAAGGATGAAGCTTTCTTT . TRBJ1-1 TRBV28 TRBD1
CASSDTGELFF TGTGCCAGCTCTGACACCGGGGAGCTGTTTTTT once TRBJ2-2 TRBV11-2 .
CASSLSGGNEQFF TGTGCCAGCAGCTTATCCGGAGGGAATGAGCAGTTCTTC . TRBJ2-1 TRBV7-9 .
CAWSPGTGYGYTF TGTGCCTGGAGCCCCGGGACAGGGTATGGCTACACCTTC . TRBJ1-2 TRBV30 TRBD1
CASSSLTLAGGRETQYF TGTGCCAGCAGCTCCCTGACTCTAGCGGGGGGGCGTGAGACCCAGTACTTC once TRBJ2-5 TRBV7-2 TRBD2
CASSQGLAGGKATDTQYF TGTGCCAGCAGCCAGGGACTAGCGGGGGGGAAAGCCACAGATACGCAGTATTTT . TRBJ2-3 TRBV4-2 TRBD2
CARSLEYHTDNSPLHF TGTGCCAGAAGCTTGGAGTATCACACAGATAATTCACCCCTCCACTTT . TRBJ1-6 TRBV5-3 .
CASSRGSGEDYGYTF TGTGCCAGCAGCCGCGGGTCCGGTGAGGACTATGGCTACACCTTC . TRBJ1-2 TRBV3-1/TRBV3-2 .
CASSLQGTYGYTF TGTGCCAGCAGCCTACAGGGGACTTACGGCTACACCTTC . TRBJ1-2 TRBV7-8 TRBD1
CASSFGGAGETQYF TGCGCCAGCAGCTTTGGGGGCGCAGGAGAGACCCAGTACTTC . TRBJ2-5 TRBV5-1 .
CASSPSAGAFANTGELFF TGCGCCAGCAGCCCCTCAGCGGGGGCCTTTGCGAACACCGGGGAGCTGTTTTTT . TRBJ2-2 TRBV5-1 TRBD2
CAWSESDTASYEQYF TGTGCCTGGAGCGAATCGGATACAGCCTCCTACGAGCAGTACTTC . TRBJ2-7 TRBV30 .
CASSPSGGSTSYEQYF TGTGCCAGCAGCCCCTCAGGGGGGAGTACATCCTACGAGCAGTACTTC . TRBJ2-7 TRBV9 .
CASRSGRGYTF TGCGCCAGCAGATCGGGAAGGGGCTACACCTTC . TRBJ1-2 TRBV10-1 .
CASSSPAGRGTDTQYF TGTGCCAGCAGCTCTCCCGCGGGGAGGGGCACAGATACGCAGTATTTT few TRBJ2-3 TRBV28 TRBD2